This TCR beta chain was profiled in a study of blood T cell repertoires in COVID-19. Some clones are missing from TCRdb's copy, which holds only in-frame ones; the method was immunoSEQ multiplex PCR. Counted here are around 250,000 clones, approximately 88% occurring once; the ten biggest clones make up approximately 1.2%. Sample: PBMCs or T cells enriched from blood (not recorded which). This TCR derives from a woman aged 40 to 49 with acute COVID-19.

This CDR3 reads CASSGQTSGSGELFF. The DNA of the CDR3 is TGTGCCAGCAGCGGTCAGACTAGCGGGTCCGGGGAGCTGTTTTTT. V is TRBV7-2 and J is TRBJ2-2, with TRBD2 identical over 10 bases. The CDR3 sequence is 15 residues long. CDR1 SGHTA and CDR2 FQGNSA come from the germline V gene. The V segment lost 5 bases and the J segment 6 bases; nucleotides outside the gene matches: 6.